This TCR beta chain was identified during a study of siplizumab effects on memory and regulatory T cells. Each sample had about 10^5 TCR templates assayed. Assay: immunoSEQ multiplex PCR; the TCRdb copy retains only in-frame clones and omits some. The sample shows 80,000 to 95,000 clones, 95% of them seen only once. Overall study results and limits: Naive T cells were seen as more diverse than memory cells and as major alloresponse contributors. Siplizumab brought about a significant reduction in alloreactive sequences traceable to unstimulated CD4+ memory cells.

Notes on this clone: The target antigen is unknown.

V was shortened by 7 bases and J by 7 bases, with 17 bases between the two germline ends. Germline V gene sequence: CDR1 GTSNPN, CDR2 SVGIG (reference sequence). The CDR3 is 12 amino acids. The receptor comes from a human donor in good health. The chain carries TRBV30 and TRBJ2-7; D may correspond to TRBD1 or TRBD2 (5 bases each). Input material: CD8+ T cells sorted from blood. The CDR3 DNA follows: TGTGCCTCAGAGAGAGAGGGACGGGAGCAGTACTTC. It encodes CASEREGREQYF.